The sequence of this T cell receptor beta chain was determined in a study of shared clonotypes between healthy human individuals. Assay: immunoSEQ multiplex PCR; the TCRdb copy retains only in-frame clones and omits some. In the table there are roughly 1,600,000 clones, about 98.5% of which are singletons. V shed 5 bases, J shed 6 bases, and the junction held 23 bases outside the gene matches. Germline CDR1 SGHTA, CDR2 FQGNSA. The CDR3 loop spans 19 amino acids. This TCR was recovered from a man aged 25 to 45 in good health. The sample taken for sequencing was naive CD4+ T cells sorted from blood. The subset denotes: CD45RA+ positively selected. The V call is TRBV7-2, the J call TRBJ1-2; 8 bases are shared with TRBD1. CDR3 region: CASSVSTTRLQDREDGYTF. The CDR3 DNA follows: TGTGCCAGCAGCGTTTCGACGACTAGACTCCAGGACAGGGAGGATGGCTACACCTTC.